These T cell receptor beta chains were read from a single sample in a study of tumor-infiltrating lymphocytes in localized non-small cell lung cancer. Method: immunoSEQ multiplex PCR; TCRdb's copy keeps in-frame clones and lacks some. The sample lists about 12,000 clones; 70% to 90% were seen once. Source material: uninvolved lung tissue not adjacent to the tumor. All receptors derive from a human donor with non-small cell lung cancer. The CDR3 runs from the conserved cysteine through the conserved F or W. The D gene is left open where the match is weak. The listing skips clone size in some rows; elsewhere it reads once, few, many or a size class.

v_call	clone_size	d_call	cdr3_length	j_call	cdr3_aa	cdr3_nt
TRBV9	once	TRBD2	18	TRBJ2-2	CASSPRGTSGTNTGELFF	TGTGCCAGCAGCCCGAGGGGGACTAGCGGGACCAACACCGGGGAGCTGTTTTTT
TRBV5-1	-	TRBD1	14	TRBJ2-7	CASSWGGQGSEQYF	TGCGCCAGCAGCTGGGGGGGACAGGGGAGTGAGCAGTACTTC
TRBV5-1	-	-	15	TRBJ1-6	CASSLEQGNNSPLHF	TGCGCCAGCAGCTTGGAGCAGGGGAACAATTCACCCCTCCACTTT
TRBV18	few	-	13	TRBJ1-1	CASSQIKQGEAFF	TGTGCCAGCTCCCAAATTAAACAGGGTGAAGCTTTCTTT
TRBV18	-	TRBD2	17	TRBJ2-7	CASSPPGTSGRTYEQYF	TGTGCCAGCTCACCACCAGGGACTAGCGGGAGAACGTACGAGCAGTACTTC
TRBV5-1	few	-	17	TRBJ2-3	CASSLDPRGGAADTQYF	TGCGCCAGCAGCTTGGACCCCCGTGGGGGCGCTGCAGATACGCAGTATTTT
TRBV11-2	-	-	16	TRBJ2-3	CASSLEPGPSTDTQYF	TGTGCCAGCAGCTTAGAGCCGGGACCTAGCACAGATACGCAGTATTTT
TRBV6-5	-	TRBD1	15	TRBJ1-4	CASKTGGGLYEKLFF	TGTGCCAGCAAAACAGGGGGGGGCCTGTACGAAAAACTGTTTTTT
TRBV5-4	-	-	16	TRBJ2-2	CASSQDGAGGTGELFF	TGTGCCAGCAGCCAGGACGGGGCCGGAGGCACCGGGGAGCTGTTTTTT
TRBV6-5	once	TRBD2	16	TRBJ2-7	CASSSGRGRIAYEQYF	TGTGCCAGCAGTTCCGGCCGCGGGAGAATTGCCTACGAGCAGTACTTC
TRBV10-2	-	-	13	TRBJ2-2	CASSTQGTGELFF	TGCGCCAGCAGTACCCAAGGCACCGGGGAGCTGTTTTTT
TRBV7-9	-	-	12	TRBJ1-6	CASSLDFSPLHF	TGTGCCAGCAGCTTAGACTTCTCACCCCTCCACTTT
TRBV5-4	-	-	15	TRBJ1-2	CASSLEGGRRYGYTF	TGTGCCAGCAGCTTGGAGGGCGGCCGCCGCTATGGCTACACCTTC
TRBV7-9	-	TRBD1	14	TRBJ2-7	CASSPRTGPHEQYF	TGTGCCAGCAGTCCGCGGACAGGGCCCCACGAGCAGTACTTC
TRBV7-9	-	-	13	TRBJ2-5	CASSSLPWETQYF	TGTGCCAGCAGCTCACTCCCTTGGGAGACCCAGTACTTC
TRBV30	once	-	14	TRBJ2-2	CAWSRGADAGELFF	TGTGCCTGGAGTCGGGGGGCCGACGCCGGGGAGCTGTTTTTT
TRBV9	-	TRBD2	15	TRBJ2-3	CASSVVLAGPDTQYF	TGTGCCAGCAGCGTAGTACTAGCGGGACCAGATACGCAGTATTTT
TRBV7-9	-	TRBD1	14	TRBJ2-7	CASSFGTGVDEQYF	TGTGCCAGCAGCTTTGGGACAGGGGTTGACGAGCAGTACTTC
TRBV10-1	-	-	13	TRBJ1-5	CASSESGPKPQHF	TGCGCCAGCAGTGAGAGTGGCCCTAAGCCCCAGCATTTT
TRBV6-5	few	-	14	TRBJ1-1	CASREGRRATEAFF	TGTGCCAGCAGGGAAGGCCGGAGGGCCACTGAAGCTTTCTTT
TRBV30	-	-	13	TRBJ1-1	CAWSTQGDGEAFF	TGTGCCTGGAGTACCCAGGGAGATGGTGAAGCTTTCTTT
TRBV7-9	-	-	14	TRBJ2-3	CASSLDKSTDTQYF	TGTGCCAGCAGCTTAGATAAGAGCACAGATACGCAGTATTTT
TRBV5-1	-	-	16	TRBJ2-2	CASSLGEVFNTGELFF	TGCGCCAGCAGCTTGGGAGAGGTTTTTAACACCGGGGAGCTGTTTTTT
TRBV6-5	-	-	12	TRBJ2-7	CASSGDGYEQYF	TGTGCCAGCAGCGGGGACGGCTACGAGCAGTACTTC
TRBV7-9	once	TRBD2	15	TRBJ2-5	CASSPPLAGGETQYF	TGTGCCAGCAGTCCCCCACTAGCGGGGGGAGAGACCCAGTACTTC
TRBV6-4	-	-	12	TRBJ1-1	CARGPKNTEAFF	TGTGCCAGGGGACCGAAGAACACTGAAGCTTTCTTT
TRBV11-2	-	TRBD2	14	TRBJ2-3	CASTPGGGPDTQYF	TGTGCCAGCACTCCGGGGGGGGGCCCAGATACGCAGTATTTT
TRBV30	once	TRBD1	13	TRBJ1-1	CAWSRQGDTEAFF	TGTGCCTGGAGTCGACAGGGAGACACTGAAGCTTTCTTT
TRBV11-2	-	TRBD2	16	TRBJ2-7	CASSFRTAGGFYEQYF	TGTGCCAGCAGCTTTCGAACGGCGGGGGGGTTCTACGAGCAGTACTTC
TRBV6-1	once	-	13	TRBJ2-5	CASSEMVRETQYF	TGTGCCAGCAGTGAAATGGTCCGAGAGACCCAGTACTTC